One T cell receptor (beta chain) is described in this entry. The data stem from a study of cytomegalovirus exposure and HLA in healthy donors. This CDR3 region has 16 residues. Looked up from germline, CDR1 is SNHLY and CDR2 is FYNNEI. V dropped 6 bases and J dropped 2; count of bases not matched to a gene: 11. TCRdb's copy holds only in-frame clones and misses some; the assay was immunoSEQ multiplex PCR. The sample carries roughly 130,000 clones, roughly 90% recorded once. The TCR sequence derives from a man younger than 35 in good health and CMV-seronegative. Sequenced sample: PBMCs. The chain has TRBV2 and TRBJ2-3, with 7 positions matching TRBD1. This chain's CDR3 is CASSPLGTGDTDTQYF. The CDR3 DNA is TGTGCCAGCAGCCCCCTTGGAACAGGGGACACAGATACGCAGTATTTT.